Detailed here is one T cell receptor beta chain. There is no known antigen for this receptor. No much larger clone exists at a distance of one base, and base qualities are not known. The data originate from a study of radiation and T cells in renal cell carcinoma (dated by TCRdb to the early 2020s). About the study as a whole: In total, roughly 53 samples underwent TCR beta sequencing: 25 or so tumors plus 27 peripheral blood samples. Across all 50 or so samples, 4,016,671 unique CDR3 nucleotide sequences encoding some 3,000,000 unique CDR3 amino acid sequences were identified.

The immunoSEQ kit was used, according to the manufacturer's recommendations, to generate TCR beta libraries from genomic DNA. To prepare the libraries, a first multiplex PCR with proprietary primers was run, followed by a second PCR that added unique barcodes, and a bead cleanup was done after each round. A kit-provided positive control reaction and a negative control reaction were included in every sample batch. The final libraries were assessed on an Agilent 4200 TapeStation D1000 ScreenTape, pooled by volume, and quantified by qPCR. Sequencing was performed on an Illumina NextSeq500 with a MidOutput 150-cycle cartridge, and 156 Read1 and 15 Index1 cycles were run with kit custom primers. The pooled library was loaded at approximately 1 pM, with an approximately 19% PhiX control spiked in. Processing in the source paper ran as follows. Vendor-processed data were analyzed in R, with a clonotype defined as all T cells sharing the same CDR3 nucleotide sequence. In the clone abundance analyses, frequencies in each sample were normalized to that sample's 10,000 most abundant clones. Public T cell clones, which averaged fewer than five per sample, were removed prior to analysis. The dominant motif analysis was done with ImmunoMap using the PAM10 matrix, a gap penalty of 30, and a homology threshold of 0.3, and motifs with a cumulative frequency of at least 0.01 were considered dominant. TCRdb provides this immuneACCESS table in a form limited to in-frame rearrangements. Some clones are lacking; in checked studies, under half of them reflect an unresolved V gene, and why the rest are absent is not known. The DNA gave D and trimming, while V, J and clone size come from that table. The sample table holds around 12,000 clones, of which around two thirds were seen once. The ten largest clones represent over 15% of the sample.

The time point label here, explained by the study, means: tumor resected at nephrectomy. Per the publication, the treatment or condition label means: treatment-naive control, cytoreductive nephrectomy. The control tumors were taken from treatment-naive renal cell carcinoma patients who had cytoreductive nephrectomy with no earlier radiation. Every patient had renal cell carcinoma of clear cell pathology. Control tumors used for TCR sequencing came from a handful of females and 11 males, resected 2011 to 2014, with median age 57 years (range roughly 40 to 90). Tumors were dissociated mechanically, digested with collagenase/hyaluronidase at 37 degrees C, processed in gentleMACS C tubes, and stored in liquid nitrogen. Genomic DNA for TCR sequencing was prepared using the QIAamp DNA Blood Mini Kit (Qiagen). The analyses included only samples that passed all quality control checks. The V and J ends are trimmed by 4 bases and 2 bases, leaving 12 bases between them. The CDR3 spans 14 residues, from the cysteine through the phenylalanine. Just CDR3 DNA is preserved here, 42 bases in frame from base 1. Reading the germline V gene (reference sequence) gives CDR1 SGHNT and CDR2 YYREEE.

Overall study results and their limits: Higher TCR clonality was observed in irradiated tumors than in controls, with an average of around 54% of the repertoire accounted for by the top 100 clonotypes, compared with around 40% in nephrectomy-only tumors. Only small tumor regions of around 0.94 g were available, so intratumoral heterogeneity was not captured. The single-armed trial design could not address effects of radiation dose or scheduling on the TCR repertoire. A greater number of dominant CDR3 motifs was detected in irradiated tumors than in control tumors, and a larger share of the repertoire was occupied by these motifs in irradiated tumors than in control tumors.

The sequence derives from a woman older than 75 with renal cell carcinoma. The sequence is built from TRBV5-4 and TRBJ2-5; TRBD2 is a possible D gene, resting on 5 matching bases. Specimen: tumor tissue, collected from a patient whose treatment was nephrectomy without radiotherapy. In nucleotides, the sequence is TGTGCCAGCAGCCCTCGCGGACTGCAAGAGACCCAGTACTTC. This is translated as CASSPRGLQETQYF.